A single sample gave rise to the 23 T cell receptor beta chains below, sequenced in a study of cytomegalovirus exposure and HLA in healthy donors. It was with 60 Vbeta and 13 Jbeta primers that the PCR ran. The data were produced by immunoSEQ multiplex PCR, yet TCRdb's version contains in-frame clones alone and is incomplete. The sample records around 140,000 clones, approximately 84% being singletons. The source material was PBMCs. These receptors originate from a woman aged 40-49 years in good health and CMV-seronegative.

This clone was counted a few times. The chain recombines TRBV30 with TRBJ1-3, with TRBD1 as a possible D gene (6 bases). With 3 bases removed from V and 0 bases from J, the gap between germline ends came to 24 bases. The CDR3 has 19 residues. In germline, CDR1 is GTSNPN, CDR2 SVGIG (reference sequence). CDR3 bases: TGTGCCTGGAGAAGGGTGGGCAGGGGAGTGGGTCGCTCTGGAAACACCATATATTTT. Its translation is CAWRRVGRGVGRSGNTIYF.

The chain uses TRBV7-2 and TRBJ2-7; TRBD2 matches at 8 bases. V lost 1 base to trimming and J lost 7 bases; unmatched junction nucleotides: 15. CDR3 size: 17 residues. Germline V gives CDR1 SGHTA, CDR2 FQGNSA. CDR3 coding DNA: TGTGCCAGCAGCTTAGGCGGCGGGAGGCCCCCCAGTTGGGAGCAGTACTTC. This gives the protein CASSLGGGRPPSWEQYF.

The chain recombines TRBV6-5 with TRBJ1-2; D uncertain. This CDR3 has 13 amino acids. Germline CDR1 is MNHEY and CDR2 is SVGAGI. V was pared by 5 bases and J by 8 bases, with 15 bases between. The CDR3 nucleotides read TGTGCCAGCAGTCAAACGGGAGGTCGGGGCTACACCTTC. It encodes CASSQTGGRGYTF.

The V gene is TRBV27, the J gene TRBJ2-1, with 10 bases identical to TRBD1. The germline V gene encodes CDR1 MNHEY and CDR2 SMNVEV (reference sequence). The trim removed 8 bases at V and 7 bases at J, leaving 8 bases unmatched. The CDR3 is 14 residues long. CDR3 amino acids: CASCRQGARNEQFF. The DNA for the CDR3 is TGTGCCAGCTGTAGACAGGGGGCGCGGAATGAGCAGTTCTTC.

The count of this clone is one. The chain's CDR3 is CATTQGPGPYEQYF. In DNA form, the CDR3 reads TGCGCCACCACACAGGGACCCGGACCCTACGAGCAGTACTTC. V is TRBV5-1 and J is TRBJ2-5, with a weak D call TRBD1 (6 bases). The end of the DNA is better explained by TRBJ2-7, so the J call may be wrong. Germline V gene data show CDR1 as SGHRS and CDR2 as YFSETQ. This CDR3 spans 14 amino acids.

This chain links TRBV5-4 with TRBJ2-2; 12 bases are a match to TRBD2. V gave up 3 bases and J gave up 7 bases; unmatched junction bases: 7. Germline-derived CDR1 and CDR2 are SGHNT and YYREEE (reference sequence). There are 16 residues in the CDR3. The CDR3 DNA sequence: TGTGCCAGCAGCTCCCAGCTAGCGGGAGGGTTCGGGGAGCTGTTTTTT. Protein product: CASSSQLAGGFGELFF.

This rearrangement joins TRBV6-1 to TRBJ2-5, with TRBD2 matching over 8 bases. Germline CDR1 and CDR2: MNHNS and SASEGT. V lost 4 bases and J lost 5; bases outside the gene matches: 6. This CDR3 has 14 residues. CDR3 sequence: CASSGLVAGETQYF. The CDR3 coding sequence is TGTGCCAGCAGTGGGTTAGTAGCGGGGGAGACCCAGTACTTC.

This rearrangement joins TRBV6-5 to TRBJ1-6; D call uncertain. The CDR3 consists of 12 residues. CDR1 and CDR2 (germline): MNHEY, SVGAGI. With 6 bases removed from V and 4 bases from J, the gap between germline ends came to 4 bases. The CDR3: CASSPYNSPLHF. Here the CDR3 DNA reads TGTGCCAGCAGCCCTTATAATTCACCCCTCCACTTT.

The genes are TRBV5-6 and TRBJ2-3, with D perhaps TRBD2 (6 bases). Per the germline V gene, CDR1 is SGHDT and CDR2 is YYEEEE. Deletions cut 3 bases from V and 1 base from J, with 18 bases between. The CDR3 spans 17 residues. The CDR3 protein is CASSSLGLGGGTDTQYF. The CDR3 DNA sequence: TGTGCCAGCAGCTCCTTGGGGCTAGGAGGGGGCACAGATACGCAGTATTTT.

This sequence joins TRBV7-2 and TRBJ1-5, with 7 bases aligning to TRBD1. Per the germline V gene, CDR1 is SGHTA and CDR2 is FQGNSA. The length of the CDR3 is 14 residues. V lost 5 bases to trimming and J lost 5 bases; unmatched junction nucleotides: 6. The CDR3: CASSPTGNDQPQHF. CDR3 DNA: TGTGCCAGCAGCCCGACAGGGAACGATCAGCCCCAGCATTTT.

This clone was observed a handful of times. J is TRBJ1-5 and V is TRBV30; no firm D call. This CDR3 is 13 amino acids long. Germline V CDR1 and CDR2: GTSNPN, SVGIG (reference sequence). V dropped 2 bases and J dropped 6 bases, with 11 bases sitting between them. The CDR3 bases are TGTGCCTGGAGTCCCGGGGTGAGTCAGCCCCAGCATTTT. Amino acids: CAWSPGVSQPQHF.

The chain carries TRBV11-2 and TRBJ1-3; TRBD1 aligns across 7 bases. The length of the CDR3 is 14 residues. The junction had 7 bases not matched to a gene; V was cut back by 5 bases and J by 6 bases. Germline V gene lookup returns CDR1 SGHAT and CDR2 FQNNGV. DNA of the CDR3: TGTGCCAGCAGCAAGACAGGGTCCGTAAACACCATATATTTT. It yields the protein CASSKTGSVNTIYF. Supplemented by reference TRBV11-2 and TRBJ1-3, the full variable domain reads EAGVAQSPRYKIIEKRQSVAFWCNPISGHATLYWYQQILGQGPKLLIQFQNNGVVDDSQLPKDRFSAERLKGVDSTLKIQPAKLEDSAVYLCASSKTGSVNTIYFGEGSWLTVV.

The rearrangement links TRBV18 to TRBJ2-1; 11 bases agree with TRBD2. V was clipped by 2 bases and J by 6 bases; unmatched bases: 12. The germline V gene encodes CDR1 KGHSH and CDR2 LQKENI. This CDR3 is 18 amino acids long. The CDR3 sequence: CASSPILSTSGRGNEQFF. Written as DNA, the CDR3 is TGTGCCAGCTCACCAATTCTCTCCACTAGCGGGAGAGGCAATGAGCAGTTCTTC.

The CDR3 sequence: CASSPRQGGIYEQYF. The DNA of the CDR3 is TGTGCCAGCAGCCCCCGCCAAGGAGGGATCTACGAGCAGTACTTC. V is TRBV9 and J is TRBJ2-7, with a weak D call TRBD2 (6 bases). This CDR3 region has 15 residues. The V gene's germline CDR1 is SGDLS and CDR2 YYNGEE. V dropped 4 bases and J dropped 3 bases, with 17 bases sitting between them.

This chain connects TRBV15 to TRBJ2-2; 9 bases fit TRBD2. With V trimmed by 0 bases and J by 5 bases, 13 bases remained unmatched. CDR3 length: 19 amino acids. Germline CDR1 is LNHNV and CDR2 is YYDKDF (reference sequence). The CDR3 spells CATSRDSPSWREGTGELFF. CDR3 DNA sequence: TGTGCCACCAGCAGAGATTCCCCCTCCTGGCGGGAGGGGACCGGGGAGCTGTTTTTT.

The gene calls are TRBV9 and TRBJ2-1, with D possibly TRBD2 on 6 matching bases. The CDR3 has 15 residues. Trimming shortened V by 1 base and J by 5 bases, and 13 bases separated the two germline ends. Germline V gene data show CDR1 as SGDLS and CDR2 as YYNGEE. CDR3: CASSVIGGRNNEQFF. CDR3 nucleotides: TGTGCCAGCAGCGTAATCGGGGGTCGGAACAATGAGCAGTTCTTC.

The chain couples TRBV18 to TRBJ2-7; 8 nucleotides agree with TRBD1. This CDR3 is 15 amino acids long. V was clipped by 3 bases and J by 2 bases; unmatched bases: 6. Per germline, CDR1 KGHSH and CDR2 LQKENI. Written as DNA, the CDR3 is TGTGCCAGCTCACCCGGGACAGGTACACCCTACGAGCAGTACTTC. The encoded protein is CASSPGTGTPYEQYF.

This clone was seen just once. V gene TRBV6-1 combines with J gene TRBJ1-6; no reliable D call. The CDR3 is made up of 14 amino acids. Germline CDR1 reads MNHNS; CDR2 reads SASEGT. Between the trimmed V and J ends, which lost 5 bases and 13 bases, there was a span of 18 bases. This chain's CDR3 is CASSPVRLGEPLHF. As DNA, the CDR3 is TGTGCCAGCAGTCCAGTCCGCCTCGGAGAGCCCCTCCACTTT.

J is TRBJ2-1 and V is TRBV4-3; maybe TRBD2 (7 bases). The germline CDR1 and CDR2 sequences are LGHNA and YSLEER. The CDR3 length is 17 residues. Trimming took off 0 bases at V and 2 bases at J, with 14 bases between the two ends. CDR3 protein: CASSQERAGAPYNEQFF. CDR3 DNA: TGCGCCAGCAGCCAAGAAAGGGCGGGGGCACCCTACAATGAGCAGTTCTTC.

The chain recombines TRBV28 with TRBJ2-7, with D perhaps TRBD1 (6 bases). The CDR3 spans 13 residues. V was cut by 5 bases and J by 2 bases, with 10 bases left in between. Per germline, CDR1 MDHEN and CDR2 SYDVKM. DNA for the CDR3: TGTGCCAGCAGTGAGGGACATCCCTACGAGCAGTACTTC. The encoded protein is CASSEGHPYEQYF.

In nucleotides, the CDR3 is TGTGCCAGCTCACCCTGGCGGGAAGCAAACGAGCAGTACTTC. This gives the protein CASSPWREANEQYF. The chain couples TRBV18 to TRBJ2-7; a possible D gene is TRBD2 (6 bases). This CDR3 spans 14 amino acids. The V end was cut by 3 bases, the J end by 5 bases, with 14 bases between. In germline, CDR1 is KGHSH, CDR2 LQKENI.

This clone was found a few times. The genes are TRBV15 and TRBJ2-3, with D possibly matching TRBD1 (6 bases). Germline loops: CDR1 LNHNV, CDR2 YYDKDF (reference sequence). V was trimmed by 4 bases and J by 3 bases, leaving 14 bases between them. The CDR3 has 15 amino acids. The DNA for the CDR3 is TGTGCCACCAGCAAGGGGGAGCTTAATACAGATACGCAGTATTTT. Amino acids: CATSKGELNTDTQYF.

The chain recombines TRBV29-1 with TRBJ2-1; 9 bases match TRBD2. This CDR3 has 16 amino acids. Unmatched junction bases numbered 11, after V lost 1 base and J lost 7 bases. The germline CDR1 and CDR2 sequences are SQVTM and ANQGSEA. The CDR3 is CSVEGGPSGIFNEQFF. DNA for the CDR3: TGCAGCGTTGAAGGGGGGCCTAGCGGGATTTTTAATGAGCAGTTCTTC.